The clone carrying this T cell receptor (beta chain) has only one observation. The antigen remains unidentified. V lost 0 bases and J lost 3; bases outside the gene matches: 8. The CDR3 runs 16 residues. The germline V gene has CDR1 LGHNA and CDR2 YSLEER. The data stem from a study of shared clonotypes between healthy human individuals. At deep level, the assay was performed. Assay: immunoSEQ multiplex PCR; the TCRdb copy retains only in-frame clones and omits some. Counted here are more than 550,000 clones, 90% occurring once; the ten biggest clones make up 34%. Study-wide results and limits: When naive CD4 clonotypes were compared across several donors, about 4.8% were shared. Relative to their counterparts shared across all four donors, non-shared clonotypes exhibited diminished generation probabilities. As a rule, naive subsets had a larger estimated richness than memory subsets.

The chain carries TRBV4-3 and TRBJ2-7; 7 nucleotides agree with TRBD1. This TCR was sampled from a young man in good health. Some clones in this sample may be carry-over from other donors' samples. The specimen sequenced was memory CD8+ T cells from PBMCs. Specified subset: CD45RO+ cells pooled with CCR7-negative TemRA cells. CDR3 coding DNA: TGCGCCAGCAGCCAAGAAGGGGACAGCGATTACTACGAGCAGTACTTC. It is translated as CASSQEGDSDYYEQYF.